The T cell receptor beta chain under discussion was sequenced for a study of shared clonotypes between healthy human individuals. TCRdb's table, derived via immunoSEQ multiplex PCR, lists solely in-frame clones and lacks some. This repertoire shows some 1,100,000 clones, more than 75% found once; its top ten account for more than 0.5%. The sequence came from a man between 18 and 29 years old in good health. Some clones in this sample may be carry-over from other donors' samples. What was sequenced was memory CD4+ T cells from PBMCs. Subset specified: CD45RA-negative fraction.

The CDR3 loop reads CASSLSSRNQPQHF. The CDR3 DNA reads as TGTGCCAGCAGTTTATCGTCGAGGAACCAGCCCCAGCATTTT. The chain has TRBV27 and TRBJ1-5, with unresolved D. The V and J ends lost 0 bases and 7 bases respectively, with 10 bases between them. From germline, CDR1 is MNHEY and CDR2 SMNVEV (reference sequence). The CDR3 sequence is 14 residues long.